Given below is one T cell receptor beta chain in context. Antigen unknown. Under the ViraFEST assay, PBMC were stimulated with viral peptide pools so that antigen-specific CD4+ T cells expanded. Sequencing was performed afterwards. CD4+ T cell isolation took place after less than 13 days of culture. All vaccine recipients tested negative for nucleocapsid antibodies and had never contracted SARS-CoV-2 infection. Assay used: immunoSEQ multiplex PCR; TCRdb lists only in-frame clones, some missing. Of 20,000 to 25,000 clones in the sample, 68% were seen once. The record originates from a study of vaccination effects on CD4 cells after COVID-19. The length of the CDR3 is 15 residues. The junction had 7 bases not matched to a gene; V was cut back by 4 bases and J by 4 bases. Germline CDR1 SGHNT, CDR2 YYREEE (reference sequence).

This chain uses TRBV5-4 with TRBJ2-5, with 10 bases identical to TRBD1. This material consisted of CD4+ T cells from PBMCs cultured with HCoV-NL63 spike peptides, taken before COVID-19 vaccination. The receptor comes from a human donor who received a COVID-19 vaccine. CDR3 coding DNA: TGTGCCAGCAGCCAGGCCGGGACAGGGGTAGAGACCCAGTACTTC. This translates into CASSQAGTGVETQYF.